The T cell receptor gamma chain under discussion was sequenced for a study of Vδ1+ human thymocytes. Findings and caveats of the study: Bulk repertoire data may be misinterpreted because of unexpected Vdelta2 sequences. Unlike peripheral blood Vdelta1+ controls, thymic delta-chain sequences included roughly 18% Vdelta2 and few Vdelta3. In the thymus, TRG and TRD repertoires looked highly polyclonal with Gaussian CDR3 lengths.

As for this clone: Its antigen is not identified.

Sequences come from RNA converted to cDNA by reverse transcription. Pooled V-gene forward primers with one constant-region reverse primer generated the CDR3 amplicons by multiplex PCR. TCRdb fed the multiplex PCR reads into CATT to redo clone calling. The table lists more than 35,000 gamma-chain clones, roughly a fifth of them singletons, with about 2% in the top ten. The CDR3 totals 14 residues. Trimming cost V 1 base and J 11 bases; bases outside gene matches: 10. CDR1 is VENAVY and CDR2 is YDSYNSRV in the germline V gene. The chain is built from TRGV8 and TRGJP2. The sample comprised Vdelta1+ gamma-delta thymocytes from the thymus. Documented subset: FACS-sorted CD3+ TCRalphabeta- TCRVdelta1+ TCRVdelta2- thymocytes. The clonotype comes from a girl under two years old who had congenital heart surgery. CDR3 nucleotide sequence: TGTGCCACCTGGGATAGTGAAGGATTCTGGATCAAGACGTTT. Translating it yields CATWDSEGFWIKTF.